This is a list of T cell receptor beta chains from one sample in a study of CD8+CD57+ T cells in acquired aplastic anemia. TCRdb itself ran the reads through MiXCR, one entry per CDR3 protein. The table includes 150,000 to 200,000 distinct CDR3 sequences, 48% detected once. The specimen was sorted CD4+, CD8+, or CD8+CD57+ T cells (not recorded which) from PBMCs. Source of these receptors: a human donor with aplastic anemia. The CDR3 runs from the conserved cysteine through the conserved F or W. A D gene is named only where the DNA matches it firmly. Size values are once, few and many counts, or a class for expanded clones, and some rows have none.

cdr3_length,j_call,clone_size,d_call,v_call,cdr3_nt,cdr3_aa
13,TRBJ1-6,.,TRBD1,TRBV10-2,TGCGCCAGCAGTGTACAGGGGGAATCACCCCTCCACTTT,CASSVQGESPLHF
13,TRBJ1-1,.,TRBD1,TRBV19,TGTGCCAGTAGTGGTTGGGACAGGACTGAAGCTTTCTTT,CASSGWDRTEAFF
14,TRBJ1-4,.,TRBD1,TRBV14,TGTGCCAGCAGCCCGAGGACAGGGCGTGAAAAACTGTTTTTT,CASSPRTGREKLFF
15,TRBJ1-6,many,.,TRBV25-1,TGTGCCAGCAGTGGTCAGGGGCAGTATAATTCACCCCTCCACTTT,CASSGQGQYNSPLHF
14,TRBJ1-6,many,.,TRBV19,TGTGCCAGTAGTCTGCGGACGTATAATTCACCCCTCCACTTT,CASSLRTYNSPLHF
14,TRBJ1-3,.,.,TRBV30,TGTGCCTGGAGTGAAACAGGCTCTGGAAACACCATATATTTT,CAWSETGSGNTIYF
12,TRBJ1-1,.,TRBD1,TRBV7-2,TGTGCCAGCGGGTGGGACAGAGGTGAAGCTTTCTTT,CASGWDRGEAFF
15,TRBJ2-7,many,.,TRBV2,TGTGCCAGCAGCCAAAGGTTACCTAGGTACAACGAGCAGTACTTC,CASSQRLPRYNEQYF
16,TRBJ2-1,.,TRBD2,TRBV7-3,TGTGCCAGCAGCCCACAAAGCGGGAGCTCCTACAATGAGCAGTTCTTC,CASSPQSGSSYNEQFF
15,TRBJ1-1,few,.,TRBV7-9,TGTGCCAGCAGCTTAGCGCTACAGTTGAACACTGAAGCTTTCTTT,CASSLALQLNTEAFF
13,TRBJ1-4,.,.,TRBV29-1,TGCAGCGTTGAACGCAGGGGTGATGAAAAACTGTTTTTT,CSVERRGDEKLFF
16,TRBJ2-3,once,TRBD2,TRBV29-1,TGCAGCGTTGGTCGGACTAGCGGGTCTAGCACAGATACGCAGTATTTT,CSVGRTSGSSTDTQYF
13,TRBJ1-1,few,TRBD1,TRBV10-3,TGTGCCAGTACCCCAGGGGGAAACACTGAAGCTTTCTTT,CASTPGGNTEAFF
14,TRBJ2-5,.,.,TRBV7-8,TGTGCCAGCAGCTTAGAGGGACACAGGGAGACCCAGTACTTC,CASSLEGHRETQYF
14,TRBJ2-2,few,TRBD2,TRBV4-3,TGCGCCAGCAGCCAAGGGCGGGAGTCCGGGGAGCTGTTTTTT,CASSQGRESGELFF
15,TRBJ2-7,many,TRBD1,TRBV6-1,TGTGCTAGTTCCGGGACAGATAGAACTCACTACGAGCAGTACTTC,CASSGTDRTHYEQYF
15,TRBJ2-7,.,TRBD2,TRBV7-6,TGTGCCAGCAGCCCCGCGGGAGGGTCGACCTACGAGCAGTACTTC,CASSPAGGSTYEQYF
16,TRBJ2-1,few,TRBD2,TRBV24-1,TGTGCCACCAGTGATTCCCGGACTAGCTCCTACAATGAGCAGTTCTTC,CATSDSRTSSYNEQFF
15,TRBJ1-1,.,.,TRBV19,TGTGCCAGTAGCCCGAGGGGGGAGGTGAACACTGAAGCTTTCTTT,CASSPRGEVNTEAFF
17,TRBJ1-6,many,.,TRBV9,TGTGCCAGCAGCGTAGATATGGACCCCTCCTATAATTCACCCCTCCACTTT,CASSVDMDPSYNSPLHF
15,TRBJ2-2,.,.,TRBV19,TGTGCCAGTAGTAGTCCCGGGGCGAACACCGGGGAGCTGTTTTTT,CASSSPGANTGELFF
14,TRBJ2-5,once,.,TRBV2,TGTGCCAGCAGTGTATCTCGCTGGAGCGAGACCCAGTACTTC,CASSVSRWSETQYF
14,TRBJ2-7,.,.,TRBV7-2,TGTGCCAGCAGAATCAGGAGAGACTCCTACGAGCAGTACTTC,CASRIRRDSYEQYF
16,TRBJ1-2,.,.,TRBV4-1,TGCGCCAGCAGCCAAGATCTCCGGGACGCAGACTATGGCTACACCTTC,CASSQDLRDADYGYTF
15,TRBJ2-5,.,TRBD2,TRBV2,TGTGCCAGCGGGGGACTAGCGGGAGGCGGGGAGACCCAGTACTTC,CASGGLAGGGETQYF
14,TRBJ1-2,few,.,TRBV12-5,TGTGCTAGTGCGCTCCCGGGGACCTTTATTGGCTACACCTTC,CASALPGTFIGYTF
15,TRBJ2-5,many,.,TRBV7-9,TGTGCCAGCAGCTTAGCGCTCTGGCGACAAGAGACCCAGTACTTC,CASSLALWRQETQYF
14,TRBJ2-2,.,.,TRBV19,TGTGCCAGTAGTATGCCCGGCGGTACCGGGGAGCTGTTTTTT,CASSMPGGTGELFF
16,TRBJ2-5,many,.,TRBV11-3,TGTGCCAGCAGCCTGACCGTGGGACGGCAGCAAGAGACCCAGTACTTC,CASSLTVGRQQETQYF
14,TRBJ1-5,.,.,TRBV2,TGTGCCAGCAGCTTAGACAGTAGCAATCAGCCCCAGCATTTT,CASSLDSSNQPQHF
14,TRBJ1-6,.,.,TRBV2,TGTGCCAGCAGTGTAAACAGGGTTAATTCACCCCTCCACTTT,CASSVNRVNSPLHF
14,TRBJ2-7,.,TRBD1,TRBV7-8,TGTGCCAGCAGCCAACGGGACAGGGCTTACGAGCAGTACTTC,CASSQRDRAYEQYF
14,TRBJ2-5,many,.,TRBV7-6,TGTGCCAGCAGCTTAGGGTTTACTCGAGAGACCCAGTACTTC,CASSLGFTRETQYF
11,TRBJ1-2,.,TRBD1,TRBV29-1,TGCAGCGTTGAAACAGGGGCAGGCTACACCTTC,CSVETGAGYTF
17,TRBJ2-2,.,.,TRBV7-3,TGTGCCAGCAGCTCGGAGGGTAGCCCACTCGGCACCGGGGAGCTGTTTTTT,CASSSEGSPLGTGELFF
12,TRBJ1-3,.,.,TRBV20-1,TGCAGTGCCCCAGTTTCTGGAAACACCATATATTTT,CSAPVSGNTIYF
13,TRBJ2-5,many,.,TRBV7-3,TGTGCCAGCAGCTTACGCGGGGCAGAGACCCAGTACTTC,CASSLRGAETQYF
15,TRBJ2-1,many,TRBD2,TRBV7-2,TGTGCCAGCAGCTTAGGACGGAGGGCGGGGGATGGGCAGTTCTTC,CASSLGRRAGDGQFF
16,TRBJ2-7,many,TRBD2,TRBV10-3,TGTGCCTACGCCCGGACTAGCGGGAGCTGGGGGGAAGAGCAGTACTTC,CAYARTSGSWGEEQYF
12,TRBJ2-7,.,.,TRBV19,TGTGCCAGTAGCAACAGAGCCTACGAGCAGTACTTC,CASSNRAYEQYF
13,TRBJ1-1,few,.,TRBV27,TGTGCCAGCGGGGCTGCCATGAACACTGAAGCTTTCTTT,CASGAAMNTEAFF
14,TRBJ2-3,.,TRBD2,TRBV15,TGTGCCACCAGCAGCAGCGGGAGTGTAGATACGCAGTATTTT,CATSSSGSVDTQYF
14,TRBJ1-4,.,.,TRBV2,TGTGCCAGCAGTGAACGAGGGGGGGAAGAAAAACTGTTTTTT,CASSERGGEEKLFF
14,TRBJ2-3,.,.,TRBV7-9,TGTGCCAGCAGCCGCGTCCGGCCGGCAGATACGCAGTATTTT,CASSRVRPADTQYF
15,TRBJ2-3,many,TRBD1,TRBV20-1,TGCAGTGCTAGAGGCCCGGGACAGGGACGCGGTACGCAGTATTTT,CSARGPGQGRGTQYF
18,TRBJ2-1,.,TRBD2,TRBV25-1,TGTGCCAGCAGCCGGAACCACGGACTAGCGGCCTCCTACAATGAGCAGTTCTTC,CASSRNHGLAASYNEQFF
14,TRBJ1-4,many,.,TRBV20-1,TGCAGTGCTAGAGGAAGACGGGGGCGTGAAAAACTGTTTTTT,CSARGRRGREKLFF
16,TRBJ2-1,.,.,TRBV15,TGTGCCACCAGCAGAGATTTAGGGGGCTCCTACAATGAGCAGTTCTTC,CATSRDLGGSYNEQFF
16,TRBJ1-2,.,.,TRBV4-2,TGTGCCAGCAGCCCCTGGGGGGGGTACAGGGTGCAGGGCTACACCTTC,CASSPWGGYRVQGYTF
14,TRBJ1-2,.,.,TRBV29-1,TGCAGCGTTGATCTGCAGGATGGTATCGGTGGCTACACCTTC,CSVDLQDGIGGYTF
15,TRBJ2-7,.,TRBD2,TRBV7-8,TGTGCCAGCAGCTTAGCCCTAGCGGGAGTTGGCGAGCAGCACTTC,CASSLALAGVGEQHF
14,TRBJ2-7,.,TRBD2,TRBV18,TGTGCCAGCTCGCGACTAGCGGCCTCCTACGAGCGGTACTTC,CASSRLAASYERYF
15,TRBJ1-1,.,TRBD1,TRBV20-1,TGCAGTGCTCCGCGGACAAGGACAGGGGGTGTGAGAGCTTTCTTT,CSAPRTRTGGVRAFF
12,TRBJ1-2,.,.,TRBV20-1,TGCAGTGCTAGCGAGGGTTCGGGTGGCTACACCTTC,CSASEGSGGYTF
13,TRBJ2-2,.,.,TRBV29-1,TGCAGCGGAAGGGCTACGAACACCGGGGAGCTGTTTTTT,CSGRATNTGELFF
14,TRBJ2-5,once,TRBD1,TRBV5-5,TGTGCCAGCAGCTTAGAGGGGGCTCTTGGGACCCAGTACTTC,CASSLEGALGTQYF
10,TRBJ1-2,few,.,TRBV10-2,TGCGCCAGCGGCGGAGGGGGCTACACCTTC,CASGGGGYTF
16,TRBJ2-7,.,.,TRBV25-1,TGTGCCAGCAGTACATCATCCCAGGCCGCGACCTACGAGCAGTACTTC,CASSTSSQAATYEQYF
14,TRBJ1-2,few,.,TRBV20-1,TGCAGTGCTCCGGCGGGGGGTTTGAACTATGGCTACACCTTC,CSAPAGGLNYGYTF
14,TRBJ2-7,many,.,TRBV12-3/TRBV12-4,TGTGCCAGCAGTTTAATACCGAAGCCCTACGAGCAGTACTTC,CASSLIPKPYEQYF